Below, 27 T cell receptor beta chains from the same sample are listed, as sequenced in a study of blood T cell repertoires in COVID-19. The method was immunoSEQ multiplex PCR; TCRdb's version includes in-frame clones alone and lacks a portion of them. The sample includes 160,000 or so clones, more than 75% seen only once; the top ten take 5.4%. The sample taken for sequencing was peripheral blood. These receptors were obtained from a woman aged 45-65 years with COVID-19, enrolled during active disease.

A few counts support this clone. The CDR3 loop reads CASTREERSPLHF. The CDR3 DNA reads TGTGCCAGCACCCGAGAGGAACGGTCACCCCTCCACTTT. The rearrangement uses TRBV6-5 and TRBJ1-6; D uncertain. Germline V gene sequence: CDR1 MNHEY, CDR2 SVGAGI. The CDR3 totals 13 residues. The germline V and J ends were trimmed by 7 bases and 10 bases, with 14 bases remaining between them.

The V and J genes are TRBV2 and TRBJ1-4; D gene ambiguous. The V end lost 8 bases, the J end lost 5 bases, and 12 bases lay between the germline ends. Germline CDR1 is SNHLY and CDR2 is FYNNEI. This CDR3 region has 13 residues. The CDR3 nucleotides read TGTGCCAGCCTTTCCAGAACCAATGAAAAACTGTTTTTT. Protein sequence: CASLSRTNEKLFF.

The chain links TRBV27 to TRBJ1-2; D is uncertain. Germline assignment: CDR1 MNHEY and CDR2 SMNVEV (reference sequence). The CDR3 spans 14 residues. The germline V and J ends were trimmed by 8 bases and 0 bases, with 13 bases remaining between them. CDR3 loop: CASGSPESNYGYTF. The CDR3 nucleotides are TGTGCCAGCGGCTCTCCGGAGTCTAACTATGGCTACACCTTC.

The J gene is TRBJ1-2, the V gene TRBV6-5; the match to TRBD1 covers 9 bases. J lost 7 bases, V lost 4 bases, and 13 bases had no gene match. Germline CDR1 and CDR2: MNHEY and SVGAGI. This CDR3 comprises 16 residues. The CDR3 sequence is CASSSGKTGGNSGYTF. The CDR3 bases are TGTGCCAGCAGTTCCGGAAAGACAGGGGGGAATTCTGGCTACACCTTC.

The gene calls are TRBV7-2 and TRBJ2-5, with 8 bases matching TRBD2. The ends lost 6 bases at V and 5 bases at J; junction bases unmatched: 8. The length of the CDR3 is 14 residues. The V gene's germline CDR1 is SGHTA and CDR2 FQGNSA. DNA for the CDR3: TGTGCCAGCAGAGCGGGGGCCTTAAGGGAGACCCAGTACTTC. This translates into CASRAGALRETQYF.

The J gene is TRBJ2-5, the V gene TRBV12-5, with TRBD2 matching 8 bases. V trimming: 4 bases; J trimming: 3 bases; junction bases outside the gene matches: 7. The CDR3 has 15 amino acids. The germline gives CDR1 LGHNT, CDR2 FRNRAP. DNA of the CDR3: TGTGCTAGTGGTTCCACTCCGGGACTAGAAGAGACCCAGTACTTC. It codes for CASGSTPGLEETQYF. Together with reference TRBV12-5 and TRBJ2-5, the CDR3 gives the full variable domain: DARVTQTPRHKVTEMGQEVTMRCQPILGHNTVFWYRQTMMQGLELLAYFRNRAPLDDSGMPKDRFSAEMPDATLATLKIQPSEPRDSAVYFCASGSTPGLEETQYFGPGTRLLVL.

The rearrangement joins TRBV5-6 to TRBJ2-1, with 10 bases aligning to TRBD2. The CDR3 totals 17 residues. Trimming took 3 bases from V and 4 from J; bases not matched to a gene: 10. Germline values: CDR1 SGHDT, CDR2 YYEEEE. CDR3 DNA: TGTGCCAGCAGCTGGAAACTAGCGGGGACGATTTACAATGAGCAGTTCTTC. It is translated as CASSWKLAGTIYNEQFF.

The chain is built from TRBV11-2 and TRBJ2-3, with D possibly being TRBD1 (6 bases). The V gene's germline CDR1 is SGHAT and CDR2 FQNNGV. The V gene lost 5 bases and the J gene lost 6 bases, with 6 bases spanning the gap. The CDR3 runs 11 residues. CDR3 sequence: CASSQGDTQYF. The CDR3 coding sequence is TGTGCCAGCAGCCAGGGGGATACGCAGTATTTT.

The chain couples TRBV2 to TRBJ2-1, with 8 bases aligning to TRBD1. The CDR3 contains 16 residues. Losses at the gene ends were 7 bases for V and 7 bases for J; bases not matched to a gene: 15. From germline, CDR1 is SNHLY and CDR2 FYNNEI. CDR3 nucleotides: TGTGCCAGCAAGTCCCCGGACAGGGCTGACATAAATGAGCAGTTCTTC. This codes for CASKSPDRADINEQFF.

This chain connects TRBV7-2 to TRBJ1-1; weak D call: TRBD1 (5 bases). Germline V CDR1 and CDR2: SGHTA, FQGNSA. This CDR3 spans 14 amino acids. The ends were cut back, 4 bases at V and 6 bases at J, with 15 bases in the middle. CDR3 coding DNA: TGTGCCAGCAGCTACCCTAGGTGGGGCCCTGAAGCTTTCTTT. Translation gives CASSYPRWGPEAFF.

This clone occurred a few times. This chain connects TRBV5-1 to TRBJ2-7; 9 bases map to TRBD1. The CDR3 contains 14 residues. Germline values: CDR1 SGHRS, CDR2 YFSETQ. The ends lost 4 bases at V and 4 bases at J; junction bases unmatched: 6. CDR3 nucleotides: TGCGCCAGCAGCCTACGACAGGGGGGGTACGAGCAGTACTTC. Encoded protein: CASSLRQGGYEQYF. Looking up the rest from reference TRBV5-1 and TRBJ2-7 gives the full variable domain: KAGVTQTPRYLIKTRGQQVTLSCSPISGHRSVSWYQQTPGQGLQFLFEYFSETQRNKGNFPGRFSGRQFSNSRSEMNVSTLELGDSALYLCASSLRQGGYEQYFGPGTRLTVT.

The chain recombines TRBV7-2 with TRBJ2-7; 7 positions match TRBD1. V shed 6 bases and J 0 bases; nucleotides not matched to a gene: 5. The germline CDR1 and CDR2 sequences are SGHTA and FQGNSA. This CDR3 spans 14 amino acids. CDR3 sequence reads: CASSEGDSSYEQYF. Written as DNA, the CDR3 is TGTGCCAGCAGTGAGGGGGACAGCTCCTACGAGCAGTACTTC.

The gene calls are TRBV2 and TRBJ1-1; D not resolved. Germline V gene data show CDR1 as SNHLY and CDR2 as FYNNEI. Trimming cost V 8 bases and J 1 base, with 8 bases left between them. The CDR3 spans 12 residues. CDR3 amino acids: CASEAANTEAFF. In DNA form, the CDR3 reads TGTGCCAGCGAAGCGGCGAACACTGAAGCTTTCTTT.

The chain uses TRBV2 and TRBJ1-3, with TRBD1 identical over 7 bases. J lost 6 bases, V lost 6 bases, and 8 bases had no gene match. The CDR3 loop spans 14 amino acids. Germline V gives CDR1 SNHLY, CDR2 FYNNEI. The CDR3 region is CASRPEQGLNTIYF. The CDR3 bases are TGTGCCAGCAGACCAGAACAGGGGTTAAACACCATATATTTT.

The chain uses TRBV19 and TRBJ2-7; D unclear. The CDR3 contains 12 residues. The V end was cut by 6 bases, the J end by 0 bases, with 6 bases between. Germline lookup yields CDR1 LNHDA and CDR2 SQIVND (reference sequence). CDR3 sequence reads: CASSPGSYEQYF. The CDR3 region has the DNA TGTGCCAGTAGCCCCGGCTCCTACGAGCAGTACTTC.

The V and J genes are TRBV2 and TRBJ2-3; TRBD1 matches 10 bases. Losses at the gene ends were 6 bases for V and 3 bases for J; bases not matched to a gene: 6. This CDR3 is built from 15 residues. Germline V lookup: CDR1 SNHLY, CDR2 FYNNEI. CDR3 sequence: CASSPPGQGTDTQYF. The DNA of the CDR3 is TGTGCCAGCAGCCCCCCGGGACAGGGGACAGATACGCAGTATTTT.

This clone was recorded once. The chain joins TRBV9 to TRBJ2-1, with 14 bases matching TRBD2. With V trimmed by 4 bases and J by 7 bases, 10 bases remained unmatched. Germline CDR1 SGDLS, CDR2 YYNGEE. There are 17 residues in the CDR3. This CDR3 is CASSPPGTSGGLNEQFF. For the CDR3, the DNA is TGTGCCAGCAGCCCCCCCGGGACTAGCGGGGGATTAAATGAGCAGTTCTTC.

The chain is built from TRBV6-2 or TRBV6-3 and TRBJ2-5, with 7 positions matching TRBD2. Trimming removed 5 bases from V and 1 base from J; junction bases left unmatched: 7. The CDR3 consists of 15 residues. Germline CDR1 and CDR2: MNHEY and SVGEGT. The CDR3 reads CASSVLAGVQETQYF. The DNA of the CDR3 is TGTGCCAGCAGTGTTTTGGCGGGGGTCCAAGAGACCCAGTACTTC.

This rearrangement joins TRBV5-8 to TRBJ2-7, with D possibly TRBD2 on 6 matching bases. Germline CDR1 reads SGHTS; CDR2 reads YDEGEE. The CDR3 length is 15 residues. The ends were cut back, 5 bases at V and 2 bases at J, with 17 bases in the middle. The DNA of the CDR3 is TGTGCCAGCAGGACGATCCGGGACTCAACCTACGAGCAGTACTTC. It encodes CASRTIRDSTYEQYF. The variable domain in full, completed from reference TRBV5-8 and TRBJ2-7, reads EAGVTQSPTHLIKTRGQQATLRCSPISGHTSVYWYQQALGLGLQFLLWYDEGEERNRGNFPPRFSGRQFPNYSSELNVNALELEDSALYLCASRTIRDSTYEQYFGPGTRLTVT.

The rearrangement uses TRBV5-4 and TRBJ2-1; possible D gene TRBD2, 7 bases. V lost 10 bases and J lost 4, with 15 bases in between. Germline CDR1 SGHNT, CDR2 YYREEE (reference sequence). The CDR3 length is 13 residues. CDR3 sequence: CAAVGGGYNEQFF. Written as DNA, the CDR3 is TGTGCCGCAGTAGGGGGGGGGTACAATGAGCAGTTCTTC.

The gene calls are TRBV28 and TRBJ1-5; D is undetermined. This CDR3 contains 15 residues. V lost 7 bases and J 0 bases, leaving 13 bases between the germline ends. Germline assignment: CDR1 MDHEN and CDR2 SYDVKM. The CDR3 DNA sequence: TGTGCCAGCAACCCCACAGAGTATAGCAATCAGCCCCAGCATTTT. It encodes CASNPTEYSNQPQHF.

The CDR3, as DNA: TGTGCCAGCAGCCAAGACACAGAGTCGAACACTGAAGCTTTCTTT. Its translation is CASSQDTESNTEAFF. The rearrangement links TRBV3-1 (or the pseudogene TRBV3-2) to TRBJ1-1; D ambiguous. With 0 bases removed from V and 1 base from J, the gap between germline ends came to 9 bases. The V gene's germline CDR1 is LGHDT and CDR2 YNNKEL (reference sequence). The length of the CDR3 is 15 residues.

The J gene is TRBJ2-5, the V gene TRBV24-1, with 9 bases aligning to TRBD1. The CDR3 is made up of 15 amino acids. CDR1 and CDR2 (germline): KGHDR, SFDVKD. V gave up 4 bases and J gave up 5 bases; unmatched junction bases: 7. This CDR3 reads CATSDQGQGRETQYF. The CDR3 DNA reads TGTGCCACCAGTGACCAGGGACAGGGCAGGGAGACCCAGTACTTC.

This clone has just one count. The chain joins TRBV21-1 to TRBJ1-5; the D call in the table, TRBD1, was not verified against the DNA. TRBV21-1 is annotated as a pseudogene. The CDR3 is 15 amino acids. The CDR3 bases are TGTGCCAGCAGCAAGGTTAGGGGGTTCAATCAGCCCCAGCATTTT. Translating it yields CASSKVRGFNQPQHF.

This chain links TRBV19 with TRBJ1-6, with no clear D. V dropped 2 bases and J dropped 8 bases, with 4 bases sitting between them. The CDR3 sequence is 12 residues long. The germline CDR1 and CDR2 sequences are LNHDA and SQIVND (reference sequence). CDR3 nucleotide sequence: TGTGCCAGTAGTATACTAGATTCACCCCTCCACTTT. It codes for CASSILDSPLHF.

CDR3 loop: CASSFVLLAGEEDTQYF. CDR3 in DNA: TGTGCCAGCAGCTTTGTTTTACTAGCGGGGGAGGAAGATACGCAGTATTTT. The chain couples TRBV11-3 to TRBJ2-3; TRBD2 agrees at 11 bases. The CDR3 covers 17 residues. Germline V gene sequence: CDR1 SGHNT, CDR2 YENEEA. J gave up 5 bases and V 3 bases, and 10 bases lay outside the gene matches.

This rearrangement joins TRBV12-5 to TRBJ1-5; weak D call: TRBD1 (5 bases). Per germline, CDR1 LGHNT and CDR2 FRNRAP. The CDR3 spans 14 residues. V gave up 1 base and J gave up 3 bases, with 7 bases separating them. CDR3 DNA sequence: TGTGCTAGTGGTTTGGGGACAACCAATCAGCCCCAGCATTTT. Translation gives CASGLGTTNQPQHF.